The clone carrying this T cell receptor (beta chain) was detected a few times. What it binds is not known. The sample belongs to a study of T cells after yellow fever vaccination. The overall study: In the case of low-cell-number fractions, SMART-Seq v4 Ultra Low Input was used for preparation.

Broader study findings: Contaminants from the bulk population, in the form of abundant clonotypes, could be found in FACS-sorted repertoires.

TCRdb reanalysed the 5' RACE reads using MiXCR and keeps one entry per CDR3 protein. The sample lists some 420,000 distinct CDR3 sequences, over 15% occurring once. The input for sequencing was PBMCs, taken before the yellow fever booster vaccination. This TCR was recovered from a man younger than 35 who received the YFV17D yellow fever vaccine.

DNA for the CDR3: TGTGCCAGCAGTGGTCACAGGGCGGGTCACACCGGGGAGCTGTTTTTT. Translating gives CASSGHRAGHTGELFF. The chain joins TRBV12-3 or TRBV12-4 to TRBJ2-2; perhaps TRBD1 as D (6 bases). This CDR3 contains 16 residues. Trimming left V 5 bases short and J 3 bases short, with 16 bases between.